This T cell receptor beta chain was documented in a study of CD8 T cells in cerebrospinal fluid in Alzheimer's disease. Profiling of CSF cells used 10X single-cell V(D)J plus 5' expression. TCRdb derives one entry per CDR3 protein from the 10x single-cell sequencing reads, leaving out DNA. This sample lists roughly 1,100 distinct CDR3 sequences; its ten largest clones have more than 15%. There are 17 residues in the CDR3. Germline CDR1 is SQVTM and CDR2 is ANQGSEA. Measured by frequency, this clonotype is medium-sized. This TCR was recovered from a human donor in good health. The rearrangement uses TRBV29-1 and TRBJ2-3; there is no DNA to check the TCRdb D call of TRBD2. The sequenced material came from cerebrospinal fluid. CDR3: CSVEDGGTSGSTDTQYF.